This T cell receptor beta chain stems from a study of blood T cell repertoires in COVID-19. Study summary: The United States, Italy and Spain provided the acute and convalescent COVID-19 samples. Sources were T cells, B-cell-depleted T cells, or PBMCs; the material itself was cDNA or gDNA.

In the authors' methods: Amplification of reference gene primers was used by the study to estimate nucleated cell counts. Assay used: immunoSEQ multiplex PCR; TCRdb lists only in-frame clones, some missing. V, J and clone size are taken as reported in that table, and D and trimming were inferred from the DNA itself. Of under 150,000 clones listed, over 80% are singletons. The V and J ends lost 2 bases and 4 bases respectively, with 6 bases between them. Germline loops: CDR1 SGHTA, CDR2 FQGTGA. This CDR3 comprises 13 residues. Sequencing input: peripheral blood. The chain carries TRBV7-3 and TRBJ2-1; D remains ambiguous. The origin of this receptor is a man aged 40-50 years with active or convalescent COVID-19. CDR3 region: CASSLGSYNEQFF. The DNA for the CDR3 is TGTGCCAGCAGCTTAGGTAGTTACAATGAGCAGTTCTTC. Complete variable domain (other parts from reference TRBV7-3 and TRBJ2-1): GAGVSQTPSNKVTEKGKYVELRCDPISGHTALYWYRQSLGQGPEFLIYFQGTGAADDSGLPNDRFFAVRPEGSVSTLKIQRTERGDSAVYLCASSLGSYNEQFFGPGTRLTVL.